The rows below give T cell receptor beta chains drawn from one sample of a study of radiotherapy plus CTLA-4 blockade in lung cancer. Measured with immunoSEQ multiplex PCR; TCRdb has only the in-frame clones, and not every one. The data show over 60,000 clones, roughly 84% seen once. The material sequenced was peripheral blood, taken from a patient treated with radiotherapy plus ipilimumab. These receptors were taken from a human donor with non-small cell lung cancer that progressed on radiotherapy plus ipilimumab. CDR3s include the opening cysteine and the closing phenylalanine or tryptophan. D genes are given only for firm matches. The size field is filled for only some rows; it gives once, few, many or a size class.

clone_size	v_call	d_call	j_call	cdr3_aa	cdr3_nt
-	TRBV10-2	-	TRBJ1-3	CASRDQILSSGNTIYF	TGCGCCAGCAGGGACCAGATCCTGAGCTCTGGAAACACCATATATTTT
-	TRBV7-3	TRBD1	TRBJ2-1	CASSLTVGQGNEQFF	TGTGCCAGCAGCTTAACGGTGGGACAGGGCAATGAGCAGTTCTTC
-	TRBV7-7	-	TRBJ2-2	CASSLGGSTGELFF	TGTGCTAGCAGCTTAGGGGGATCCACCGGGGAGCTGTTTTTT
-	TRBV7-3	-	TRBJ1-4	CASSLGSGSNEKLFF	TGTGCCAGCAGCTTAGGCAGTGGCTCTAATGAAAAACTGTTTTTT
-	TRBV2	-	TRBJ2-1	CASSEPGWGNNEQFF	TGTGCCAGCAGTGAACCAGGGTGGGGGAACAATGAGCAGTTCTTC
-	TRBV29-1	TRBD1	TRBJ1-4	CSVGDRANEKLFF	TGCAGCGTGGGGGACAGGGCGAATGAAAAACTGTTTTTT
-	TRBV28	-	TRBJ1-1	CASGIRGGTEAFF	TGTGCCAGCGGGATCCGGGGAGGGACTGAAGCTTTCTTT
-	TRBV9	-	TRBJ2-7	CASSTSGTGTYEQYF	TGTGCCAGCAGCACCTCCGGGACTGGGACCTACGAGCAGTACTTC
once	TRBV27	-	TRBJ1-5	CASSLSGFGNQPQHF	TGTGCCAGCAGTCTCTCAGGGTTTGGCAATCAGCCCCAGCATTTT
few	TRBV7-3	TRBD2	TRBJ2-1	CASRQTAGVAGDNEQFF	TGTGCCAGCAGGCAAACAGCCGGGGTAGCGGGAGACAATGAGCAGTTCTTC
-	TRBV13	-	TRBJ2-7	CAGSRDLAVVGEQYF	TGTGCCGGCAGTCGGGATCTGGCGGTAGTGGGCGAGCAGTACTTC
-	TRBV6-5	-	TRBJ1-2	CASSSLPIYGYTF	TGTGCCAGCAGTTCCCTCCCCATCTATGGCTACACCTTC
-	TRBV27	-	TRBJ1-2	CASSFNPLPTDGYTF	TGTGCCAGCAGTTTTAATCCGCTCCCTACTGATGGCTACACCTTC
-	TRBV10-3	-	TRBJ1-2	CAISDQGSYGYTF	TGTGCCATCAGTGATCAGGGCAGCTATGGCTACACCTTC
-	TRBV7-6	-	TRBJ2-3	CASSLGASASTDTQYF	TGTGCCAGCAGCTTAGGTGCTAGCGCCAGCACAGATACGCAGTATTTT
-	TRBV11-1	-	TRBJ2-4	CASSSVAKNIQYF	TGTGCCAGCAGCTCCGTAGCCAAAAACATTCAGTACTTC
-	TRBV6-6	-	TRBJ1-5	CASSYSGESYQPQHF	TGTGCCAGCAGTTACTCAGGGGAGAGCTATCAGCCCCAGCATTTT
-	TRBV5-6	TRBD1	TRBJ2-1	CASSLGTGVRNEQFF	TGTGCCAGCAGCCTAGGGACAGGGGTGCGGAATGAGCAGTTCTTC
-	TRBV28	TRBD1	TRBJ1-2	CASSGTGGALEKSYGYTF	TGTGCCAGCAGTGGAACAGGGGGCGCATTAGAAAAGTCCTATGGCTACACCTTC
-	TRBV5-4	-	TRBJ1-4	CASSQSGPNEKLFF	TGTGCCAGCAGTCAAAGCGGGCCCAATGAAAAACTGTTTTTT
-	TRBV11-2	-	TRBJ2-1	CASSLTGSHEQFF	TGTGCCAGCAGCTTAACAGGGTCGCATGAGCAGTTCTTC
-	TRBV4-1	TRBD2	TRBJ2-1	CASSQHNQLAGAYNEQFF	TGCGCCAGCAGCCAGCACAACCAACTAGCGGGGGCGTACAATGAGCAGTTCTTC
-	TRBV2	-	TRBJ1-3	CASSEAGNTIYF	TGTGCCAGCAGTGAGGCAGGAAACACCATATATTTT
-	TRBV18	-	TRBJ2-5	CASSPRRGVQETQYF	TGTGCCAGCTCCCCACGGCGCGGGGTACAAGAGACCCAGTACTTC
-	TRBV15	TRBD2	TRBJ2-5	CATSRGTREGETQYF	TGTGCCACCAGCAGAGGGACTAGGGAGGGGGAGACCCAGTACTTC
-	TRBV14	-	TRBJ2-3	CASSPGLDTQYF	TGTGCCAGCAGCCCAGGCCTAGATACGCAGTATTTT
-	TRBV13	-	TRBJ1-2	CASSFGPPNYGYTF	TGTGCCAGCAGCTTCGGGCCTCCTAACTATGGCTACACCTTC
-	TRBV4-1	TRBD1	TRBJ1-1	CASSLLTVRQGEEAEAFF	TGCGCCAGCAGCCTATTAACGGTTCGACAGGGGGAAGAGGCTGAAGCTTTCTTT
-	TRBV29-1	-	TRBJ2-3	CSGDHRDRRTDTQYF	TGCAGCGGAGACCACCGGGACCGACGCACAGATACGCAGTATTTT
-	TRBV27	-	TRBJ2-5	CASSLGETQYF	TGTGCCAGCAGTTTGGGTGAGACCCAGTACTTC
-	TRBV6-5	-	TRBJ1-5	CASRPGQFQPQHF	TGTGCCAGCAGACCCGGACAATTTCAGCCCCAGCATTTT
once	TRBV6-4	TRBD2	TRBJ2-2	CASSDTSADTGELFF	TGTGCCAGCAGTGACACTAGCGCTGACACCGGGGAGCTGTTTTTT
once	TRBV29-1	-	TRBJ2-7	CSGGGVYEQYF	TGCAGCGGAGGGGGGGTCTACGAGCAGTACTTC
-	TRBV6-5	TRBD2	TRBJ2-5	CAPFLAGEETQYF	TGTGCCCCCTTTCTAGCGGGAGAAGAGACCCAGTACTTC
-	TRBV4-1	-	TRBJ1-1	CASSQLESNTEAFF	TGCGCCAGCAGCCAATTGGAAAGTAACACTGAAGCTTTCTTT
-	TRBV6-1	-	TRBJ1-2	CASSEIGTGSLVYGYTF	TGTGCCAGCAGTGAAATAGGGACGGGGTCCCTGGTCTATGGCTACACCTTC
-	TRBV6-6	-	TRBJ2-7	CASSSRQGGISYEQYF	TGTGCCAGCAGTAGTCGACAGGGAGGGATAAGTTACGAGCAGTACTTC
-	TRBV5-1	-	TRBJ1-2	CASSLASGGRNYGYTF	TGCGCCAGCAGCTTGGCCTCTGGCGGTCGGAACTATGGCTACACCTTC
-	TRBV29-1	-	TRBJ2-5	CSVISAPSTETQYF	TGCAGCGTGATATCGGCACCTTCAACAGAGACCCAGTACTTC
-	TRBV19	TRBD2	TRBJ2-1	CASSALAGGDNEQFF	TGTGCCAGTAGTGCGCTAGCGGGGGGGGACAATGAGCAGTTCTTC
once	TRBV5-1	-	TRBJ2-3	CASSYRRGDTQYF	TGCGCCAGCAGCTACCGGAGAGGGGATACGCAGTATTTT
-	TRBV6-6	-	TRBJ2-7	CASSSTRMTGAYEQYF	TGTGCCAGCAGTTCCACACGAATGACGGGGGCGTACGAGCAGTACTTC
-	TRBV25-1	TRBD1	TRBJ1-6	CASSAGGNSPLHF	TGTGCCAGCAGTGCAGGGGGCAATTCACCCCTCCACTTT
-	TRBV5-1	-	TRBJ2-3	CASALRDTQYF	TGCGCCAGCGCGCTTAGGGATACGCAGTATTTT
-	TRBV6-5	-	TRBJ1-1	CASSYRGAEAFF	TGTGCCAGCAGTTATAGGGGGGCTGAAGCTTTCTTT
-	TRBV2	-	TRBJ2-5	CASSKDRNQETQYF	TGTGCCAGCAGTAAAGACAGAAACCAAGAGACCCAGTACTTC
-	TRBV18	-	TRBJ2-5	CASSPPSGARETQYF	TGTGCCAGCTCACCGCCTTCGGGGGCCCGGGAGACCCAGTACTTC
-	TRBV6-6	TRBD2	TRBJ2-7	CASSSGLAGDTYEQYF	TGTGCCAGCAGTTCGGGACTAGCGGGAGATACCTACGAGCAGTACTTC
few	TRBV10-3	-	TRBJ1-6	CAISDSRADSPLHF	TGTGCCATCAGTGATTCCAGGGCTGATTCACCCCTCCACTTT
-	TRBV7-2	TRBD2	TRBJ2-7	CASSPGLYTYEQYF	TGTGCCAGCAGCCCGGGACTATATACCTACGAGCAGTACTTC
few	TRBV29-1	-	TRBJ2-3	CSVEEVAGSTDTQYF	TGCAGCGTTGAAGAGGTGGCCGGGAGCACAGATACGCAGTATTTT